This T cell receptor beta chain emerged from a study of blood T cell repertoires in COVID-19 (dated by TCRdb to the early 2020s). For context, the study as a whole: Samples from collaborators originated in the United States, Italy and Spain and spanned both the acute and convalescent phases of COVID-19. The material from the prospective study consisted of cDNA or gDNA derived from T cells, B-cell-depleted T cells, or PBMCs. HLA class I and class II types, where available, came from metadata supplied by the sample provider rather than from assay-based typing. Deeply sampled blood TCRbeta repertoires from subjects exposed to, actively infected with, or recovered from COVID-19 were included in the dataset. Nearly every sample came with metadata listing a de-identified subject ID, COVID-19 status, age in years and sex. A freely available public database, intended as a resource for researchers studying the immune response to SARS-CoV-2, is where the repertoires were released. Samples were obtained from the ongoing ImmuneRACE study (first 160 participants) and from 1,254 subjects provided by 6 global collaborators. Overall results and qualifications from the work: The quantity of clinical and demographic metadata differed by source and by participant and was supplied without curation.

On this clone: What antigen it recognizes has not been identified. Base-call qualities are not available, and no considerably larger clone is one nucleotide away.

V is pruned by 5 bases and J by 0 bases, leaving 5 bases of the junction without a gene match. The germline V gene supplies CDR1 SGHTA and CDR2 FQGTGA. The cysteine opens and the phenylalanine closes a CDR3 of 16 amino acids. The read is trimmed to its CDR3 DNA, 48 bases read in frame from base 1. TCRbeta CDR3 regions were amplified from genomic DNA by means of the immunoSEQ Assay, a bias-controlled multiplex PCR. In the paper's pipeline: The number of nucleated cells in each sample was estimated by amplification of reference gene primers within the assay. To quantify the absolute abundance of each unique TCRbeta CDR3 rearrangement, sequence reads were collapsed and filtered. For each sample, productive Simpson clonality was calculated by taking the square root of Simpson's diversity index across productive rearrangements. The table comes from immuneACCESS by way of TCRdb, which keeps in-frame sequences with V and J called. Part of the clones is missing from these tables; in studies checked, under half for an unresolved V gene and the rest for unknown reasons. V and J calls and clone size are copied from that table; D and trimming were computed from the DNA. For this sample the table gives about 130,000 clones, of which around 86% were detected only once. Together, the top ten hold about a tenth of the sample.

The collaborating institutions used their own protocols to collect whole blood in K2EDTA tubes. For TCRbeta analysis, collaborator samples were shipped as frozen whole blood, as isolated PBMCs, or as DNA extracted from either sample type. The chain employs TRBV7-3 and TRBJ2-3, and 10 junction bases match TRBD2. This TCR came from a man between 40 and 49 years old with active or convalescent COVID-19. Sequencing was performed on peripheral blood. The DNA sequence is TGTGCCAGCAGCGGCAGCGGGGGGGAGAGCACAGATACGCAGTATTTT. Its translation reads: CASSGSGGESTDTQYF.